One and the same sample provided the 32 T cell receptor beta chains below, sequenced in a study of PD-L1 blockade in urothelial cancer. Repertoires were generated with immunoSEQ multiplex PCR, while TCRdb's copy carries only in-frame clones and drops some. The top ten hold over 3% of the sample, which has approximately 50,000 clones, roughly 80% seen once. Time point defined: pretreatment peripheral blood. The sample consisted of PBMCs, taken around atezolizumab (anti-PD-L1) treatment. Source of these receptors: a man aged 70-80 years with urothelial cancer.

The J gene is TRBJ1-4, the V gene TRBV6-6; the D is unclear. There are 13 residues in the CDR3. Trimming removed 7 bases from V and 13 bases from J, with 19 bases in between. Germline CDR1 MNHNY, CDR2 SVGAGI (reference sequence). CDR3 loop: CASTDRGGRGLFF. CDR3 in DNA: TGTGCCAGCACCGACCGGGGAGGCCGCGGACTGTTTTTT.

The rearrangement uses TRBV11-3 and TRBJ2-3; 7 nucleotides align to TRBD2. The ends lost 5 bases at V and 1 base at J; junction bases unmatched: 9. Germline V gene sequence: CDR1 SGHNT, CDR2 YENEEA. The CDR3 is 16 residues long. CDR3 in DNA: TGTGCCAGCAGCCTCGGTGGGGGGGTGGGCACAGATACGCAGTATTTT. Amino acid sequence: CASSLGGGVGTDTQYF.

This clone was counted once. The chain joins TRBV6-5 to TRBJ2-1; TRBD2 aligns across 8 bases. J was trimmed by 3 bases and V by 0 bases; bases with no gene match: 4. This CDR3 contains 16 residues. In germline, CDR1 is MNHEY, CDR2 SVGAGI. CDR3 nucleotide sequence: TGTGCCAGCAGTTACTCGATTAGCGGGGACTACAATGAGCAGTTCTTC. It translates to CASSYSISGDYNEQFF.

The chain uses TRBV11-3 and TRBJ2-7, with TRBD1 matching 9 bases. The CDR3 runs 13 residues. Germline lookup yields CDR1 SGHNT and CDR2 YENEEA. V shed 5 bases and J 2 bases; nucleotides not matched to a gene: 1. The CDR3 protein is CASSRDRAYEQYF. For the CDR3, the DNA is TGTGCCAGCAGCCGGGACAGGGCCTACGAGCAGTACTTC.

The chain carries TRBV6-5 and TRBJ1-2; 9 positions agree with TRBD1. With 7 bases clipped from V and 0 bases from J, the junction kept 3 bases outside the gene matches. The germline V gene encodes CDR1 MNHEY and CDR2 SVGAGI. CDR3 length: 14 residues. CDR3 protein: CASIGTGSNYGYTF. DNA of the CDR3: TGTGCCAGCATCGGGACAGGGTCTAACTATGGCTACACCTTC.

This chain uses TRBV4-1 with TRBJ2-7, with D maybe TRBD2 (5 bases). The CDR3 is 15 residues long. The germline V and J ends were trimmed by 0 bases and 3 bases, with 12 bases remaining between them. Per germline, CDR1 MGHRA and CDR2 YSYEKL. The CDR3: CASSQDLPEVYEQYF. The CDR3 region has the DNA TGCGCCAGCAGCCAAGATCTTCCGGAGGTCTACGAGCAGTACTTC.

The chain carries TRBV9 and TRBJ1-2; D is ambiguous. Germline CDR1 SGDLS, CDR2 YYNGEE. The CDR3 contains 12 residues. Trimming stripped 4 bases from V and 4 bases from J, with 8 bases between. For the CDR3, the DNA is TGTGCCAGCAGCATAAACAGCTATGGCTACACCTTC. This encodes CASSINSYGYTF.

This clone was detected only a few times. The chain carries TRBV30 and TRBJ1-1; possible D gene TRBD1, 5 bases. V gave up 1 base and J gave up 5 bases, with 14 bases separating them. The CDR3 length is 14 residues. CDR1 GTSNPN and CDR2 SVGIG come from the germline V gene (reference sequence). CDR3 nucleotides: TGTGCCTGGAGTGGCCCCCTGGGGGGGACTGAAGCTTTCTTT. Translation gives CAWSGPLGGTEAFF. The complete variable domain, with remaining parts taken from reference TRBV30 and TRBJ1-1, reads SQTIHQWPATLVQPVGSPLSLECTVEGTSNPNLYWYRQAAGRGLQLLFYSVGIGQISSEVPQNLSASRPQDRQFILSSKKLLLSDSGFYLCAWSGPLGGTEAFFGQGTRLTVV.

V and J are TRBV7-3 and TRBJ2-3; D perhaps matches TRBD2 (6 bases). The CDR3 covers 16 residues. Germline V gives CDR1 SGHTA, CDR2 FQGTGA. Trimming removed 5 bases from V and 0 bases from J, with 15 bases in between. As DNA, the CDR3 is TGTGCCAGCAGCCACCGAGGGACTCCCAGCACAGATACGCAGTATTTT. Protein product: CASSHRGTPSTDTQYF.

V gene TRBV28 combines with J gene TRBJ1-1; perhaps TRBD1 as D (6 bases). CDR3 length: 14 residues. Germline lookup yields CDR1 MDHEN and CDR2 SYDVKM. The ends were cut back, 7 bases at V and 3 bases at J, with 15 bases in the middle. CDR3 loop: CASTLGQQYTEAFF. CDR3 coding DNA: TGTGCCAGCACCCTCGGACAGCAGTACACTGAAGCTTTCTTT.

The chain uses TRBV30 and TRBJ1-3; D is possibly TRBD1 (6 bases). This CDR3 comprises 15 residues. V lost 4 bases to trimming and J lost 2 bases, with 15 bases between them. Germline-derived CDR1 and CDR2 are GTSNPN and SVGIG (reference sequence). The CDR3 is CAWTTAGAAGNTIYF. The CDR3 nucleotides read TGTGCCTGGACCACGGCGGGGGCGGCTGGAAACACCATATATTTT.

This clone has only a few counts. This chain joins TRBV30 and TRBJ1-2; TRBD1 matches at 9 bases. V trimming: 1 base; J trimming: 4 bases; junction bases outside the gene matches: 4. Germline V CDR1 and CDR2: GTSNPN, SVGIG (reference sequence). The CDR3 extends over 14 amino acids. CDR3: CAWSGLGQGYGYTF. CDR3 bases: TGTGCCTGGAGTGGCCTGGGACAGGGCTATGGCTACACCTTC.

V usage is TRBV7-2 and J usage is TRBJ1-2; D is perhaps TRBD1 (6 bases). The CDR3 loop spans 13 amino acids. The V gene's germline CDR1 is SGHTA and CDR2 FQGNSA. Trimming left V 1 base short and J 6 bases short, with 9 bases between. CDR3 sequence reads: CASSLVTGNGYTF. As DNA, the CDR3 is TGTGCCAGCAGCTTAGTCACAGGGAATGGCTACACCTTC.

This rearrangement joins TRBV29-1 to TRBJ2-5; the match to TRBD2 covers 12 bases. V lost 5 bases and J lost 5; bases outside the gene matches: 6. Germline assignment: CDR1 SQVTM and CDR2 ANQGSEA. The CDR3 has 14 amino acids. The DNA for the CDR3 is TGCAGCGTTAGACTAGCGGGAGTCGGGGAGACCCAGTACTTC. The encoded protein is CSVRLAGVGETQYF. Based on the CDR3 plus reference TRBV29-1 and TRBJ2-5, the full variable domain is SAVISQKPSRDICQRGTSLTIQCQVDSQVTMMFWYRQQPGQSLTLIATANQGSEATYESGFVIDKFPISRPNLTFSTLTVSNMSPEDSSIYLCSVRLAGVGETQYFGPGTRLLVL.

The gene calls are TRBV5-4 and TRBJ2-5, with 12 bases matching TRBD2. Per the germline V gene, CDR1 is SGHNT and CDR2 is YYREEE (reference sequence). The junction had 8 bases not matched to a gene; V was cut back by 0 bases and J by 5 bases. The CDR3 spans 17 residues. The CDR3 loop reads CASSLASGRAGVETQYF. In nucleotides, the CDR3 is TGTGCCAGCAGCTTGGCTAGCGGGAGGGCCGGGGTCGAGACCCAGTACTTC.

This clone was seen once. The CDR3 sequence: CASSPGWDSNSPLHF. The CDR3 bases are TGTGCCAGCAGCCCTGGCTGGGACAGCAATTCACCCCTCCACTTT. The chain carries TRBV6-5 and TRBJ1-6; TRBD1 matches 7 bases. The V gene end was trimmed by 6 bases and the J gene end by 7 bases; junction bases not matched to a gene: 9. This CDR3 is 15 amino acids long. Germline CDR1 reads MNHEY; CDR2 reads SVGAGI.

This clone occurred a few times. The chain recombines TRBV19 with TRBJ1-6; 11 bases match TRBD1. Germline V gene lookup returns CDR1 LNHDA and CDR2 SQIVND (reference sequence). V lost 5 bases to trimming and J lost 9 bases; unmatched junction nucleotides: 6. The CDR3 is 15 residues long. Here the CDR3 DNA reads TGTGCCAGTAGTTCCCCCGGGACAGGGGGTTCACCCCTCCACTTT. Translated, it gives CASSSPGTGGSPLHF.

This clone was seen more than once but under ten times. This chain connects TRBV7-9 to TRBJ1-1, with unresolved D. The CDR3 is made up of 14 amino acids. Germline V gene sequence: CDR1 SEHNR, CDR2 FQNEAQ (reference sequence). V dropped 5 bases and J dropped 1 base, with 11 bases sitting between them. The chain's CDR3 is CASSPQTKNTEAFF. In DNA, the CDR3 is TGTGCCAGCAGCCCTCAGACTAAGAACACTGAAGCTTTCTTT.

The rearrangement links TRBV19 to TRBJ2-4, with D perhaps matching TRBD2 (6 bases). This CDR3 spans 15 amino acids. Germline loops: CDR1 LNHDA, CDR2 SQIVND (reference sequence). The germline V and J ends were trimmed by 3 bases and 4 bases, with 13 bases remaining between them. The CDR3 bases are TGTGCCAGTAGTATGGGAGCGGGCTCGAAAAACATTCAGTACTTC. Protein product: CASSMGAGSKNIQYF.

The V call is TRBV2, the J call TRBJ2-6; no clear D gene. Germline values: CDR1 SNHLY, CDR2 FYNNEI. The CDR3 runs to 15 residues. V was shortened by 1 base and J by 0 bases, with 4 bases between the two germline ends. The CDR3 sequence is CASSEGVSGANVLTF. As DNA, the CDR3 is TGTGCCAGCAGTGAAGGAGTCTCTGGGGCCAACGTCCTGACTTTC. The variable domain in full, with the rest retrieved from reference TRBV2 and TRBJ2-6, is EPEVTQTPSHQVTQMGQEVILRCVPISNHLYFYWYRQILGQKVEFLVSFYNNEISEKSEIFDDQFSVERPDGSNFTLKIRSTKLEDSAMYFCASSEGVSGANVLTFGAGSRLTVL.

The CDR3 is CASSQDGRAYNEQFF. The DNA for the CDR3 is TGTGCCAGCAGCCAAGATGGGCGAGCCTACAATGAGCAGTTCTTC. The chain recombines TRBV4-2 with TRBJ2-1; D remains unclear. This CDR3 spans 15 amino acids. V was trimmed by 0 bases and J by 2 bases, leaving 8 bases between them. Germline CDR1 and CDR2: LGHNA and YNFKEQ.

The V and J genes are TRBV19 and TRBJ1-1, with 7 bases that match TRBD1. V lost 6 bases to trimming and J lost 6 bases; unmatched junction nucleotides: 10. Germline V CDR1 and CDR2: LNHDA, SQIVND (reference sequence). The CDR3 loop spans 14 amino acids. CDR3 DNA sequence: TGTGCCAGTAGGCCCAAACAGGGGCGGGCTGAAGCTTTCTTT. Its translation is CASRPKQGRAEAFF.

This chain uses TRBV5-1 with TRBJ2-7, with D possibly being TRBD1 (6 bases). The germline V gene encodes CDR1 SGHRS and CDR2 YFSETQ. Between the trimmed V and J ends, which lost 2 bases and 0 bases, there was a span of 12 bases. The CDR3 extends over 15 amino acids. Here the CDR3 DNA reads TGCGCCAGCAGCTTAGTCGGGACATCCTCCTACGAGCAGTACTTC. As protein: CASSLVGTSSYEQYF.

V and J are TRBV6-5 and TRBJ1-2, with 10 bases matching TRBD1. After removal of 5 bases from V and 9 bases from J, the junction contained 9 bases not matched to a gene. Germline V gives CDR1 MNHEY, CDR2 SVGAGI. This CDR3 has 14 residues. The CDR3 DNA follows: TGTGCCAGCAGTAAGACCCGGACAGGGGGACGCTACACCTTC. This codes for CASSKTRTGGRYTF.

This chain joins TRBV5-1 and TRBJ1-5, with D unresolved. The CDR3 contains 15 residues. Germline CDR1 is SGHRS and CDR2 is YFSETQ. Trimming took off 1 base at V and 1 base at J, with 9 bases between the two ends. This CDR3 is CASSLSGVSNQPQHF. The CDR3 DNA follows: TGCGCCAGCAGCTTGTCCGGGGTGAGCAATCAGCCCCAGCATTTT.

As DNA, the CDR3 is TGTGCCAGCACCCCGACAGTACTAACCTACGAGCAGTACTTC. It yields the protein CASTPTVLTYEQYF. The chain joins TRBV5-5 to TRBJ2-7; TRBD1 is a possible D gene (5 bases). The V and J ends lost 6 bases and 2 bases respectively, with 15 bases between them. The CDR3 loop spans 14 amino acids. Germline V lookup: CDR1 SGHKS, CDR2 YYEKEE (reference sequence).

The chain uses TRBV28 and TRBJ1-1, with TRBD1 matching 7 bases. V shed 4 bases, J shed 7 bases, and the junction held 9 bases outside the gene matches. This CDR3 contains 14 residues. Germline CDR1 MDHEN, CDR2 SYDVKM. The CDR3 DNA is TGTGCCAGCAGTTCCATCCCCCGGGACAGTGAAGCTTTCTTT. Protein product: CASSSIPRDSEAFF. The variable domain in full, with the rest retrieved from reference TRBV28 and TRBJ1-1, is DVKVTQSSRYLVKRTGEKVFLECVQDMDHENMFWYRQDPGLGLRLIYFSYDVKMKEKGDIPEGYSVSREKKERFSLILESASTNQTSMYLCASSSIPRDSEAFFGQGTRLTVV.

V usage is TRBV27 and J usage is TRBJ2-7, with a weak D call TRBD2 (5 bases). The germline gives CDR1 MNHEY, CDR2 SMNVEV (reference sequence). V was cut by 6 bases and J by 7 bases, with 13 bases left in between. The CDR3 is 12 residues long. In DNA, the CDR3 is TGTGCCAGCAGGGACTTAGCCAGGGAGCAGTACTTC. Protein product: CASRDLAREQYF.

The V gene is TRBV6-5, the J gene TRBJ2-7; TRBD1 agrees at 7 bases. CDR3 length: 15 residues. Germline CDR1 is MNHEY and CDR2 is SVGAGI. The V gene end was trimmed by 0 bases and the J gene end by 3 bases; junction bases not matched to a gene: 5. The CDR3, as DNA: TGTGCCAGCAGTTACTCACCGGGACAGAGCTACGAGCAGTACTTC. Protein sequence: CASSYSPGQSYEQYF.

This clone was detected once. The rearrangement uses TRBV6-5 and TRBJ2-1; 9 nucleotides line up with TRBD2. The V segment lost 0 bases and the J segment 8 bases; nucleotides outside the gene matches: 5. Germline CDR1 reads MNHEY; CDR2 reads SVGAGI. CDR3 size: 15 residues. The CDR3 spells CASSYSPGLAYEQFF. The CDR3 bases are TGTGCCAGCAGTTACTCTCCGGGACTAGCTTATGAGCAGTTCTTC.

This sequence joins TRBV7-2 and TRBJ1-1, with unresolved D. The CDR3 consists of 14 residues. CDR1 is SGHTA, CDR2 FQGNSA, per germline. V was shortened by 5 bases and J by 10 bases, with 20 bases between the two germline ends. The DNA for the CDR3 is TGTGCCAGCAGCCTCCCCCAGCGTTCTAGTACAGCTTTCTTT. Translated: CASSLPQRSSTAFF.

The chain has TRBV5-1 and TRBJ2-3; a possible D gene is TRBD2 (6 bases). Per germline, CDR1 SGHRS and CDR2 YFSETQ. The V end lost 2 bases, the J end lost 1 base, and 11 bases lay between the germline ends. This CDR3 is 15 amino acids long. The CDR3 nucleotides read TGCGCCAGCAGCTTCCGCGGGGAGGGCACAGATACGCAGTATTTT. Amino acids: CASSFRGEGTDTQYF.